This TCR beta chain originates from a study of long-term antiretroviral therapy in people with HIV. Study results and caveats: The repertoire was dominated at all time points by clones expanded before ART.

Samples were assayed with immunoSEQ v3.0 at survey level. The data were produced by immunoSEQ multiplex PCR, yet TCRdb's version contains in-frame clones alone and is incomplete. Of 20,000 to 25,000 clones in the sample, about four fifths are singletons; the top ten hold 6% to 8.5%. Of note for this clone: What it recognizes is unknown.

The starting material was unsorted PBMCs, obtained 1.5 years after starting antiretroviral therapy. The receptor comes from a man younger than 45 with HIV.

CDR3 loop: CAWSAPGGSDTQYF. DNA for the CDR3: TGTGCCTGGAGTGCCCCGGGGGGCTCAGATACGCAGTATTTT. The chain has TRBV30 and TRBJ2-3, with D perhaps TRBD2 (7 bases). The germline V gene has CDR1 GTSNPN and CDR2 SVGIG (reference sequence). Trimming left V 1 base short and J 4 bases short, with 12 bases between. The CDR3 totals 14 residues.